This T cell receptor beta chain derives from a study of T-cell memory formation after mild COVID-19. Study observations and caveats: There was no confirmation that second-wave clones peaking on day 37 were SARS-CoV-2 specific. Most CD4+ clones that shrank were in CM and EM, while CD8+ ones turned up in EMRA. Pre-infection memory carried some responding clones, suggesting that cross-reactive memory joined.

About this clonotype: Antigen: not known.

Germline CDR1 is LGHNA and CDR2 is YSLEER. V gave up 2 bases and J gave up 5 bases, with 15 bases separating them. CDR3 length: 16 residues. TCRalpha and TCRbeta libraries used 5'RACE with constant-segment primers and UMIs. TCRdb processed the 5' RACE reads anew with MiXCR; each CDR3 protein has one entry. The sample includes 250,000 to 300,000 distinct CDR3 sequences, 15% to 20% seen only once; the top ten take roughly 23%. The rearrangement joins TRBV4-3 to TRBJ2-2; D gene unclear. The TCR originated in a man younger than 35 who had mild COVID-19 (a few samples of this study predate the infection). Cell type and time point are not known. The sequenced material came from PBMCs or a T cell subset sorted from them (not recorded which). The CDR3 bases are TGCGCCAGCAGCCAATCCTCCGGCCGGAATACCGGGGAGCTGTTTTTT. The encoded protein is CASSQSSGRNTGELFF.